The rows below give T cell receptor beta chains drawn from one sample of a study of cytomegalovirus exposure and HLA in healthy donors. Clones were sequenced by immunoSEQ multiplex PCR, and TCRdb holds only the in-frame ones, with some missing. The sample lists 98,000 or so clones; roughly 79% were seen once. Sample: PBMCs. The receptors originated from a man in his fifties or sixties in good health and CMV-seropositive. The CDR3 runs from the conserved cysteine through the conserved F or W. The order of the fields is clone size, D gene, J gene, V gene, CDR3 DNA, CDR3 protein. A D gene is named only where the DNA matches it firmly. Only some rows state a clone size, as once, few, many or a class for expanded clones.

clone size: -
D gene: TRBD1
J gene: TRBJ2-2
V gene: TRBV7-7
CDR3 DNA: TGTGCCAGCAGCCCATGGACAGGCCCCGATGGCGGGGAGCTGTTTTTT
CDR3 protein: CASSPWTGPDGGELFF

clone size: -
D gene: -
J gene: TRBJ1-1
V gene: TRBV5-1
CDR3 DNA: TGCGCCAGCGAACCCCCAGGGAACACTGAAGCTTTCTTT
CDR3 protein: CASEPPGNTEAFF

clone size: -
D gene: -
J gene: TRBJ1-1
V gene: TRBV6-5
CDR3 DNA: TGTGCCAGCAGTTCCCTACCCAGGGGAGAAGCTTTCTTT
CDR3 protein: CASSSLPRGEAFF

clone size: -
D gene: TRBD1
J gene: TRBJ1-2
V gene: TRBV6-1
CDR3 DNA: TGTGCCAGCAGTGAAGCCGGACAGGGGGCCTATGGCTACACCTTC
CDR3 protein: CASSEAGQGAYGYTF

clone size: -
D gene: -
J gene: TRBJ1-4
V gene: TRBV10-1
CDR3 DNA: TGCGCCAGCAGTGAGGCCACGGCGGGACGGGATAATGAAAAACTGTTTTTT
CDR3 protein: CASSEATAGRDNEKLFF

clone size: -
D gene: TRBD1
J gene: TRBJ1-3
V gene: TRBV25-1
CDR3 DNA: TGTGCCAGCACCCTAGGGGGACAGGGTACCAAAAACACCATATATTTT
CDR3 protein: CASTLGGQGTKNTIYF

clone size: -
D gene: -
J gene: TRBJ1-2
V gene: TRBV5-6
CDR3 DNA: TGTGCCAGCAGTTATGAGACAATGGCATATAACTATGGCTACACCTTC
CDR3 protein: CASSYETMAYNYGYTF

clone size: -
D gene: TRBD1
J gene: TRBJ1-5
V gene: TRBV7-2
CDR3 DNA: TGTGCCAGCAGCTTACGGACAGGGGAAGGTCGGAGCAATCAGCCCCAGCATTTT
CDR3 protein: CASSLRTGEGRSNQPQHF

clone size: -
D gene: TRBD1
J gene: TRBJ1-3
V gene: TRBV6-1
CDR3 DNA: TGTGCCAGCAGTGAGATGGACAGGCCTGTCTCTGGAAACACCATATATTTT
CDR3 protein: CASSEMDRPVSGNTIYF

clone size: once
D gene: TRBD1
J gene: TRBJ2-2
V gene: TRBV15
CDR3 DNA: TGTGCCACCCAGACAGGGTCGAACACCGGGGAGCTGTTTTTT
CDR3 protein: CATQTGSNTGELFF

clone size: -
D gene: TRBD2
J gene: TRBJ2-2
V gene: TRBV9
CDR3 DNA: TGTGCCAGCAGCGTAGGAGTATTAGCGGGGGGGCCCGACACCGGGGAGCTGTTTTTT
CDR3 protein: CASSVGVLAGGPDTGELFF

clone size: -
D gene: TRBD2
J gene: TRBJ2-3
V gene: TRBV7-8
CDR3 DNA: TGTGCCAGCAGCTTAGCACGGACTAGTTCAGATACGCAGTATTTT
CDR3 protein: CASSLARTSSDTQYF

clone size: few
D gene: -
J gene: TRBJ1-1
V gene: TRBV4-3
CDR3 DNA: TGCGCCAGCAGCCAAGAGAAAAAGGGAGGCACTGAAGCTTTCTTT
CDR3 protein: CASSQEKKGGTEAFF

clone size: -
D gene: TRBD2
J gene: TRBJ2-1
V gene: TRBV19
CDR3 DNA: TGTGCCAGTAGTATAATAGCGGGGGCGTATTACAATGAGCAGTTCTTC
CDR3 protein: CASSIIAGAYYNEQFF

clone size: -
D gene: TRBD1
J gene: TRBJ1-3
V gene: TRBV30
CDR3 DNA: TGTGCCTTGGGACAGTTCGGAAACACCATATATTTT
CDR3 protein: CALGQFGNTIYF

clone size: -
D gene: TRBD2
J gene: TRBJ2-7
V gene: TRBV5-1
CDR3 DNA: TGCGCCAGCAGCAGCGGGACTAGCCAATACCACGAGCAGTACTTC
CDR3 protein: CASSSGTSQYHEQYF